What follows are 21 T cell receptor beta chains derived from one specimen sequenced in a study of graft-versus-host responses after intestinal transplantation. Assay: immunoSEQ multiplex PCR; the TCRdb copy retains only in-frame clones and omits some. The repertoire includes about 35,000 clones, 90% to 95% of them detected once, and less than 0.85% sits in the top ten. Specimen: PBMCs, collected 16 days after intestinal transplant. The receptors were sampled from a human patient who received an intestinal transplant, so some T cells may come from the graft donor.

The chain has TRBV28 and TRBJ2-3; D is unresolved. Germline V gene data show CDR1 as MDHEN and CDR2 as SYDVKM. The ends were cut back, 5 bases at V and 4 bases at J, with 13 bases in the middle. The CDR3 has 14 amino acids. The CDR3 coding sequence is TGTGCCAGCAGTCCCCCCGGCTACTCAGATACGCAGTATTTT. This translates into CASSPPGYSDTQYF.

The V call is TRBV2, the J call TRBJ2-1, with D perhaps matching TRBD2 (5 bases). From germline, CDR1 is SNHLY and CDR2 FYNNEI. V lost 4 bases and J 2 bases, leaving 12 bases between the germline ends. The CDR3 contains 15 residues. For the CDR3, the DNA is TGTGCCAGCAGTGGTATTGAGGGCCCCTACAATGAGCAGTTCTTC. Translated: CASSGIEGPYNEQFF.

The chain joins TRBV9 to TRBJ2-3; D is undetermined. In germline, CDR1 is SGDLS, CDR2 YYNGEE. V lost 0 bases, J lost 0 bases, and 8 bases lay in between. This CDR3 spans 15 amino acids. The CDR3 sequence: CASSVGATSTDTQYF. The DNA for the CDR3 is TGTGCCAGCAGCGTAGGGGCGACTAGCACAGATACGCAGTATTTT.

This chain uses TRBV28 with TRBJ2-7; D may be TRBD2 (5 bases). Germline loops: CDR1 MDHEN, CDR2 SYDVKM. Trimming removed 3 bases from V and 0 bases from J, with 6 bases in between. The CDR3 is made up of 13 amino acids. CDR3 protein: CASSFLASYEQYF. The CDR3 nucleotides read TGTGCCAGCAGTTTTCTAGCCTCCTACGAGCAGTACTTC.

The CDR3 protein is CASSSLPRQGRDGYTF. The CDR3 nucleotides are TGTGCCAGCAGTTCACTCCCGAGACAGGGGAGAGATGGCTACACCTTC. The V gene is TRBV28, the J gene TRBJ1-2; 8 nucleotides match TRBD1. There are 16 residues in the CDR3. Germline CDR1 and CDR2: MDHEN and SYDVKM. J lost 6 bases, V lost 4 bases, and 13 bases had no gene match.

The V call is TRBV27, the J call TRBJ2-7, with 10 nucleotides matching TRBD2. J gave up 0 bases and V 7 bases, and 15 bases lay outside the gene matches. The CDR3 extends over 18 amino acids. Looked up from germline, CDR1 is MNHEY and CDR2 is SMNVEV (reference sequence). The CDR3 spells CASTPRLAGARTSYEQYF. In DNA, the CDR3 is TGTGCCAGCACCCCCAGGCTAGCGGGAGCCCGGACCTCCTACGAGCAGTACTTC.

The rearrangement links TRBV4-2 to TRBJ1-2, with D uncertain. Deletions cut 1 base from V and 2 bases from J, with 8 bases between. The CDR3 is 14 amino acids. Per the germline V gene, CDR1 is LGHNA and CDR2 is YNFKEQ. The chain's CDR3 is CASSQGPRNYGYTF. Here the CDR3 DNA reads TGTGCCAGCAGCCAAGGACCGCGAAACTATGGCTACACCTTC.

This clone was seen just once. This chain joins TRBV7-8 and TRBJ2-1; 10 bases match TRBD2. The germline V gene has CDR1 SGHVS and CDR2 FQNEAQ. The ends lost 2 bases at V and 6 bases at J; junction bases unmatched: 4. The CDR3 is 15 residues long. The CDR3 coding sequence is TGTGCCAGCAGCTTAAGGACTAGCGGAGGCAATGAGCAGTTCTTC. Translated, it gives CASSLRTSGGNEQFF.

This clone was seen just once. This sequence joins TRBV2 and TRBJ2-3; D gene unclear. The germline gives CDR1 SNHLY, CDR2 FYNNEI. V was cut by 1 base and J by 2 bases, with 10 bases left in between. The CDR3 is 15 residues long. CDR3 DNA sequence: TGTGCCAGCAGTGAAGTAGAAGTTTTCACAGATACGCAGTATTTT. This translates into CASSEVEVFTDTQYF.

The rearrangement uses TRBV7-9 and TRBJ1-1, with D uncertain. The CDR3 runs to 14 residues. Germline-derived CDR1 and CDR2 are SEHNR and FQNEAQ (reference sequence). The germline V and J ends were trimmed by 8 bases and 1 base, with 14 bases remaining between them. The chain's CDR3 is CASGATRRNTEAFF. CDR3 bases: TGTGCCAGCGGAGCTACACGACGGAACACTGAAGCTTTCTTT.

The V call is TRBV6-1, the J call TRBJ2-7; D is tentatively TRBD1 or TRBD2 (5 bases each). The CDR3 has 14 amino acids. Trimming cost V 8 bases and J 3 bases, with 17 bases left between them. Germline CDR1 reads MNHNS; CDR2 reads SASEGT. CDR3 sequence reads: CASGHGASIYEQYF. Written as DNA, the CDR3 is TGTGCCAGCGGCCACGGGGCTAGCATCTACGAGCAGTACTTC.

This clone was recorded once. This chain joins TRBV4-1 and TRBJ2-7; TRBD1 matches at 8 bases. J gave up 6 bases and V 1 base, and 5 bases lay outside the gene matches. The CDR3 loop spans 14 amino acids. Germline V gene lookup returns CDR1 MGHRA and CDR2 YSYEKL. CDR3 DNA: TGCGCCAGCAGCCAAGTTAGGACAGGGACCGAGCAGTACTTC. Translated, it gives CASSQVRTGTEQYF.

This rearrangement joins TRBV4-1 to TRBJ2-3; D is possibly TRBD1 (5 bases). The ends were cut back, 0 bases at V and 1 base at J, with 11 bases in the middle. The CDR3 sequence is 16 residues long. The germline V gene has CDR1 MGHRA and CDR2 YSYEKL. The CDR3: CASSQEEWGGTDTQYF. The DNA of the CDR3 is TGCGCCAGCAGCCAAGAGGAGTGGGGCGGCACAGATACGCAGTATTTT.

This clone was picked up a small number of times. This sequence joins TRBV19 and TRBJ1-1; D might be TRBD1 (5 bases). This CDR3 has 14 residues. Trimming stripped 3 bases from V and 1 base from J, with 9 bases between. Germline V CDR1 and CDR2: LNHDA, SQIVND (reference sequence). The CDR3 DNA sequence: TGTGCCAGTAGTATCGGACACAGGAACACTGAAGCTTTCTTT. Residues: CASSIGHRNTEAFF. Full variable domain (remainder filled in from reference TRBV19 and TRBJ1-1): DGGITQSPKYLFRKEGQNVTLSCEQNLNHDAMYWYRQDPGQGLRLIYYSQIVNDFQKGDIAEGYSVSREKKESFPLTVTSAQKNPTAFYLCASSIGHRNTEAFFGQGTRLTVV.

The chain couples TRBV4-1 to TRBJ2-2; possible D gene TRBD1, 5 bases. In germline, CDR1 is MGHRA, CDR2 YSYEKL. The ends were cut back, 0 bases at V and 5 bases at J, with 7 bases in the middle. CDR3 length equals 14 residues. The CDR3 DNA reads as TGCGCCAGCAGCCAAGAGGCAGGGACCGGGGAGCTGTTTTTT. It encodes CASSQEAGTGELFF.

This CDR3 reads CAWSSGSGDEQFF. Written as DNA, the CDR3 is TGTGCCTGGAGTAGCGGGAGTGGCGATGAGCAGTTCTTC. The chain joins TRBV30 to TRBJ2-1; TRBD2 matches at 8 bases. Germline V gives CDR1 GTSNPN, CDR2 SVGIG (reference sequence). J was trimmed by 8 bases and V by 2 bases; bases with no gene match: 5. The length of the CDR3 is 13 residues.

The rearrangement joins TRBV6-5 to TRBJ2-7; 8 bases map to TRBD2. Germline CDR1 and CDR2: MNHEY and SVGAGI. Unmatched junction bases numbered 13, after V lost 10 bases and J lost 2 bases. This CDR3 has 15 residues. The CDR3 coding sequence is TGTGCCACGGACGTCGCGGGAGGAGGCCCCTACGAGCAGTACTTC. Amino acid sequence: CATDVAGGGPYEQYF.

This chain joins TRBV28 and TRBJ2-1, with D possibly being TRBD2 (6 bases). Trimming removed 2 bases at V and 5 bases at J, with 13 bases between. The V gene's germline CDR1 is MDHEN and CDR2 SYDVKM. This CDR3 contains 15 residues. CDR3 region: CASSLIPLANNEQFF. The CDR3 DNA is TGTGCCAGCAGTTTAATCCCTCTAGCGAACAATGAGCAGTTCTTC.

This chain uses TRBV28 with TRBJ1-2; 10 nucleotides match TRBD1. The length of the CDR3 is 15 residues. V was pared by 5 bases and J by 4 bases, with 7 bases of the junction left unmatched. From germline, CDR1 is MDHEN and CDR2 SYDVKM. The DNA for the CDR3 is TGTGCCAGCAGTCAGCCCGGGACAGGGGTCTATGGCTACACCTTC. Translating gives CASSQPGTGVYGYTF.

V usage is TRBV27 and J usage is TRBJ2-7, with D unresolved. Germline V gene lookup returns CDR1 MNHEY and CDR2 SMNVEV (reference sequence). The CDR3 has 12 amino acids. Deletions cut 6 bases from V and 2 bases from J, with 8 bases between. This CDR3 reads CASSRGTYEQYF. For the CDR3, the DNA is TGTGCCAGCAGCCGAGGTACCTACGAGCAGTACTTC.

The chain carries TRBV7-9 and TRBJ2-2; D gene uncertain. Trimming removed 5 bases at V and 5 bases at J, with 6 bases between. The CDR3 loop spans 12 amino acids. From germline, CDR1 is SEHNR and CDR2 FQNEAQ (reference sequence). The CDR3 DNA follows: TGTGCCAGCAGCCCAGTTACCGGGGAGCTGTTTTTT. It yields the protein CASSPVTGELFF.